These 9 T cell receptor beta chains were all obtained from the same sample, sequenced in a study of blood T cell repertoires in COVID-19. Only in-frame clones appear in the TCRdb table, and some are missing; sequencing was by immunoSEQ multiplex PCR. This sample has about 280,000 clones, with around 93% found just once. Sequencing was performed on PBMCs or T cells enriched from blood (not recorded which). The receptors were sampled from a man in his forties who had been exposed to COVID-19.

The chain couples TRBV4-1 to TRBJ1-1, with D tentatively TRBD1 (5 bases). V was clipped by 3 bases and J by 4 bases, with 12 bases between them. The length of the CDR3 is 14 residues. The germline gives CDR1 MGHRA, CDR2 YSYEKL. The CDR3 region has the DNA TGCGCCAGCAGCCATCCAGGGCTTTCCACTGAAGCTTTCTTT. Translating gives CASSHPGLSTEAFF.

The genes are TRBV5-1 and TRBJ2-1; 7 bases line up with TRBD1. The CDR3 is made up of 17 amino acids. Germline CDR1 SGHRS, CDR2 YFSETQ. J lost 5 bases, V lost 2 bases, and 13 bases had no gene match. Here the CDR3 DNA reads TGCGCCAGCAGCTTTCCCGCGGACAGGCAAGTAAACAATGAGCAGTTCTTC. It translates to CASSFPADRQVNNEQFF.

The chain is built from TRBV14 and TRBJ1-3, with TRBD1 identical over 7 bases. CDR3 size: 18 residues. Looked up from germline, CDR1 is SGHDN and CDR2 is FVKESK. V dropped 1 base and J dropped 0; count of bases not matched to a gene: 9. The CDR3 DNA sequence: TGTGCCAGCAGCCAAGGAGAAGGACAGGTTGACTCTGGAAACACCATATATTTT. Amino acid sequence: CASSQGEGQVDSGNTIYF.

The chain links TRBV7-9 to TRBJ1-1; unclear D gene. The CDR3 extends over 12 amino acids. Deletions cut 1 base from V and 8 bases from J, with 8 bases between. The germline V gene encodes CDR1 SEHNR and CDR2 FQNEAQ (reference sequence). CDR3: CASSLDEAEAFF. In DNA, the CDR3 is TGTGCCAGCAGCTTAGACGAGGCGGAAGCTTTCTTT.

The chain uses TRBV6-5 and TRBJ2-7; perhaps TRBD2 as D (6 bases). V lost 6 bases and J lost 2, with 17 bases in between. Germline V gene lookup returns CDR1 MNHEY and CDR2 SVGAGI. There are 15 residues in the CDR3. CDR3: CASRPTGTSAYEQYF. CDR3 DNA: TGTGCCAGCAGACCAACCGGGACTTCTGCCTACGAGCAGTACTTC.

V is TRBV11-3 and J is TRBJ1-1; perhaps TRBD1 as D (6 bases). This CDR3 has 14 amino acids. Germline values: CDR1 SGHNT, CDR2 YENEEA. V was cut by 5 bases and J by 4 bases, with 14 bases left in between. DNA for the CDR3: TGTGCCAGCAGCAAATCCTCGACAGGCACTGAAGCTTTCTTT. It yields the protein CASSKSSTGTEAFF. The full variable domain, with the rest looked up from reference TRBV11-3 and TRBJ1-1, is EAGVVQSPRYKIIEKKQPVAFWCNPISGHNTLYWYLQNLGQGPELLIRYENEEAVDDSQLPKDRFSAERLKGVDSTLKIQPAELGDSAVYLCASSKSSTGTEAFFGQGTRLTVV.

V usage is TRBV28 and J usage is TRBJ2-1; TRBD1 or TRBD2 may be the D gene (9 bases each). The V end lost 6 bases, the J end lost 8 bases, and 32 bases lay between the germline ends. Germline CDR1 MDHEN, CDR2 SYDVKM. The CDR3 loop spans 19 amino acids. As DNA, the CDR3 is TGTGCCAGCAGGAACACCGGGACAGGGATAGCGGGAGCAGAATATGAGCAGTTCTTC. Amino acids: CASRNTGTGIAGAEYEQFF. The variable domain in full, with the rest retrieved from reference TRBV28 and TRBJ2-1, is DVKVTQSSRYLVKRTGEKVFLECVQDMDHENMFWYRQDPGLGLRLIYFSYDVKMKEKGDIPEGYSVSREKKERFSLILESASTNQTSMYLCASRNTGTGIAGAEYEQFFGPGTRLTVL.

A single count supports this clone. The V and J genes are TRBV7-2 and TRBJ1-6; TRBD1 is a possible D gene (6 bases). The germline CDR1 and CDR2 sequences are SGHTA and FQGNSA. The germline V and J ends were trimmed by 1 base and 3 bases, with 19 bases remaining between them. The CDR3 is 19 amino acids. CDR3 in DNA: TGTGCCAGCAGCTTAGAAGGAAGGACAGTAAGGTTCTATAATTCACCCCTCCACTTT. Translated, it gives CASSLEGRTVRFYNSPLHF.

The chain is built from TRBV4-1 and TRBJ1-1; D is unclear. The CDR3 runs to 16 residues. Germline V gene sequence: CDR1 MGHRA, CDR2 YSYEKL. Between the trimmed V and J ends, which lost 1 base and 0 bases, there was a span of 12 bases. CDR3 residues: CASSQANTNLNTEAFF. In DNA form, the CDR3 reads TGCGCCAGCAGCCAAGCTAATACGAACTTGAACACTGAAGCTTTCTTT.